This TCR beta chain was recovered during a study of human T cells and chemical hapten exposure. Across the study: Upper-back patch tests with 0.01% DPC were read at 6 days. Findings of the study overall: With DPC sensitization, TCRs exceeding 1 in 1000 frequency showed no change. Versus controls, expanded TCRs had significantly more large CDR3 similarity clusters.

There are many counts of this clonotype. No antigen is known for it. Time point of the sample: pre-sensitization, week 0. Indicated treatment: therapeutic diphenylcyclopropenone sensitization with weekly scalp DPC. Within the library, unique molecular identifiers were attached to each individual cDNA molecule. Using its own MiXCR run on the RACE reads, TCRdb lists one record per CDR3 protein. The sample has about 98,000 distinct CDR3 sequences; about 10% are singletons. The CDR3 loop spans 13 amino acids. V was cut by 5 bases and J by 5 bases, with 12 bases left in between. Germline-derived CDR1 and CDR2 are SNHLY and FYNNEI.

Material: whole blood, obtained in connection with sensitization to the hapten diphenylcyclopropenone (DPC). The origin of this receptor is a woman aged 60-70 years with alopecia areata. Some clones in this sample may be carry-over from other donors' samples. The rearrangement links TRBV2 to TRBJ1-2; D is perhaps TRBD1 (6 bases). The CDR3 sequence: CASSSGGQYGYTF. The CDR3 nucleotides are TGTGCCAGCAGTTCCGGCGGACAGTATGGCTACACCTTC. The complete variable domain, with remaining parts taken from reference TRBV2 and TRBJ1-2, reads EPEVTQTPSHQVTQMGQEVILRCVPISNHLYFYWYRQILGQKVEFLVSFYNNEISEKSEIFDDQFSVERPDGSNFTLKIRSTKLEDSAMYFCASSSGGQYGYTFGSGTRLTVV.